This T cell receptor beta chain was profiled in a study of T cells in localized non-small cell lung cancer. The study's findings and limits: The study detected a median around 61 of the top 100 tumor clones in adjacent lung. Owing to sequencing of a solitary tumor region, heterogeneity cannot be discounted. Uninvolved adjacent lung showed the highest T cell clonality, exceeding tumor. Blood T cell density predicted longer survival; adjacent-lung clonality, shorter.

Sequencing was performed with immunoSEQ multiplex PCR; in TCRdb, only in-frame clones are kept and a portion is missing. Seen here are about 1,500 clones, 32% observed once, and the top ten hold 27%. CDR3 length equals 13 residues. CDR1 and CDR2 from the germline V gene are WSHSY and SAAADI. The germline V and J ends were trimmed by 0 bases and 4 bases, with 7 bases remaining between them. As regards this clone: The antigen remains unidentified.

The sequenced sample was normal lung tissue next to the tumor, obtained before any cancer treatment. The chain uses TRBV10-2 and TRBJ2-7; a possible D gene is TRBD2 (5 bases). The source is a female donor of 60 years or more with stage I lung adenocarcinoma. The CDR3 region has the DNA TGCGCCAGCAGTGAGTCCCCGGGGTACGAGCAGTACTTC. It encodes CASSESPGYEQYF.